A single sample is the source of the 13 T cell receptor beta chains below, sequenced in a study of blood T cell repertoires in COVID-19. Using immunoSEQ multiplex PCR, the repertoire was profiled, and TCRdb retains in-frame clones only, with some absent. The table records 310,000 or so clones, around 86% of them present only once. The specimen was peripheral blood. These receptors all come from a man in his 70s with acute or convalescent COVID-19.

The CDR3 bases are TGTGCCAGCAGCTACTCGGGAGGTCGGGATGAGCAGTTCTTC. Encoded protein: CASSYSGGRDEQFF. The chain carries TRBV21-1 and TRBJ2-1; TRBD2 is taken as the D call from the table, unchecked against the DNA. TRBV21-1 is noted as a pseudogene. The CDR3 has 14 amino acids.

This chain connects TRBV5-4 to TRBJ2-1; 12 nucleotides line up with TRBD2. The germline gives CDR1 SGHNT, CDR2 YYREEE (reference sequence). The trim removed 2 bases at V and 5 bases at J, leaving 8 bases unmatched. There are 17 residues in the CDR3. In nucleotides, the CDR3 is TGTGCCAGCAGCTTATTACTAGCGGGGGGTCCAAACAATGAGCAGTTCTTC. The encoded protein is CASSLLLAGGPNNEQFF.

The chain carries TRBV29-1 and TRBJ2-1, with TRBD1 identical over 7 bases. The CDR3 covers 13 residues. V lost 7 bases, J lost 1 base, and 4 bases stayed unmatched. Germline V gene sequence: CDR1 SQVTM, CDR2 ANQGSEA. This chain's CDR3 is CSARTGSYNEQFF. CDR3 coding DNA: TGCAGCGCCCGGACAGGATCCTACAATGAGCAGTTCTTC.

This chain connects TRBV5-1 to TRBJ1-3; no reliable D call. The germline CDR1 and CDR2 sequences are SGHRS and YFSETQ. V lost 0 bases to trimming and J lost 0 bases, with 10 bases between them. The CDR3 is 16 residues long. CDR3 region: CASSLDVGTSGNTIYF. The DNA for the CDR3 is TGCGCCAGCAGCTTGGATGTCGGTACCTCTGGAAACACCATATATTTT.

This clone appeared a few times. The gene calls are TRBV7-2 and TRBJ2-4; tentative D call: TRBD2 (6 bases). Trimming stripped 1 base from V and 1 base from J, with 14 bases between. This CDR3 comprises 17 residues. Germline loops: CDR1 SGHTA, CDR2 FQGNSA. The CDR3 protein is CASSLDNGSGAKNIQYF. In nucleotides, the CDR3 is TGTGCCAGCAGCTTAGATAATGGGAGCGGGGCCAAAAACATTCAGTACTTC.

The chain combines TRBV10-1 with TRBJ1-1; 7 nucleotides match TRBD1. The CDR3 totals 14 residues. Germline CDR1 WNHNN, CDR2 SYGVQD (reference sequence). Trimming at V came to 6 bases and at J to 0 bases, leaving 4 bases not matched to a gene. The CDR3 is CASSPGTVNTEAFF. The CDR3 coding sequence is TGCGCCAGCAGCCCAGGGACAGTGAACACTGAAGCTTTCTTT.

This rearrangement joins TRBV2 to TRBJ1-1; D perhaps matches TRBD1 (5 bases). CDR3 length: 13 residues. Germline CDR1 and CDR2: SNHLY and FYNNEI. Deletions cut 6 bases from V and 1 base from J, with 9 bases between. The CDR3 loop is CASRVQGNTEAFF. The CDR3 DNA reads as TGTGCCAGCAGAGTTCAGGGGAACACTGAAGCTTTCTTT.

This clone came up once. Other nucleotide sequences from this sample produce the same CDR3. The V and J genes are TRBV3-1 (or the pseudogene TRBV3-2) and TRBJ1-1; the match to TRBD1 covers 7 bases. CDR3 length: 13 amino acids. The V segment lost 6 bases and the J segment 3 bases; nucleotides outside the gene matches: 4. CDR1 and CDR2 from the germline V gene are LGHDT and YNNKEL (reference sequence). The CDR3 DNA is TGTGCCAGCAGTAGGACAGGAGACACTGAAGCTTTCTTT. Amino acids: CASSRTGDTEAFF.

This chain links TRBV18 with TRBJ2-5, with unresolved D. CDR1 and CDR2 (germline): KGHSH, LQKENI. V lost 2 bases to trimming and J lost 7 bases, with 5 bases between them. This CDR3 has 11 amino acids. CDR3 sequence: CASSPSGTQYF. The CDR3 DNA is TGTGCCAGCTCACCATCGGGGACCCAGTACTTC. The full variable domain, its missing parts supplied by reference TRBV18 and TRBJ2-5, is NAGVMQNPRHLVRRRGQEARLRCSPMKGHSHVYWYRQLPEEGLKFMVYLQKENIIDESGMPKERFSAEFPKEGPSILRIQQVVRGDSAAYFCASSPSGTQYFGPGTRLLVL.

The chain has TRBV6-5 and TRBJ1-5, with a tentative D call TRBD1 (5 bases). V dropped 8 bases and J dropped 5 bases, with 13 bases sitting between them. Germline-derived CDR1 and CDR2 are MNHEY and SVGAGI. The CDR3 has 13 amino acids. The DNA of the CDR3 is TGTGCCAGCGGAGGGGAACCCTATCAGCCCCAGCATTTT. Translating gives CASGGEPYQPQHF.

J is TRBJ1-6 and V is TRBV27; a possible D gene is TRBD1 (5 bases). The CDR3 contains 16 residues. Trimming cost V 3 bases and J 8 bases, with 17 bases left between them. Germline V gives CDR1 MNHEY, CDR2 SMNVEV (reference sequence). Here the CDR3 reads CASSLDPGLGDSPLHF. The DNA of the CDR3 is TGTGCCAGCAGTTTGGACCCGGGCCTAGGGGATTCACCCCTCCACTTT.

This chain links TRBV7-9 with TRBJ2-1; a weak D match, TRBD1 (5 bases). This CDR3 has 16 amino acids. The V and J ends lost 2 bases and 8 bases respectively, with 19 bases between them. Germline V gene data show CDR1 as SEHNR and CDR2 as FQNEAQ (reference sequence). This CDR3 reads CASSLSSGRDSDEQFF. The CDR3 DNA follows: TGTGCCAGCAGCTTAAGTTCCGGCAGGGATTCTGATGAGCAGTTCTTC.

J is TRBJ2-2 and V is TRBV27; a weak D match, TRBD2 (6 bases). This CDR3 has 15 amino acids. Germline V lookup: CDR1 MNHEY, CDR2 SMNVEV (reference sequence). V dropped 5 bases and J dropped 0 bases, with 10 bases sitting between them. The CDR3 loop reads CASSPRLANTGELFF. The CDR3 DNA reads as TGTGCCAGCAGTCCTCGACTAGCGAACACCGGGGAGCTGTTTTTT.